The clone carrying this TCR beta chain has at least ten counts. This CDR3 spans 15 amino acids. V was shortened by 3 bases and J by 7 bases, with 20 bases between the two germline ends. CDR1 SGHRS and CDR2 YFSETQ come from the germline V gene. This sample was included in a study of neurological immune-mediated disorders. A single run covered 15-18 subjects with over 180 million TCR-beta sequences. TCRdb passed the 5' RACE reads through MiXCR, listing each CDR3 protein once. The table records around 19,000 distinct CDR3 sequences, approximately 11% of them present only once. The study drew its healthy controls from blood bank volunteers in Maryland, USA.

The clonotype was recovered from a woman aged 45-65 years in good health. The rearrangement uses TRBV5-1 and TRBJ2-7, with a possible D match to TRBD1 (6 bases). The sequenced sample consisted of CD8+ T cells from blood. CDR3 nucleotides: TGCGCCAGCAGCTCCAGGGGCCGCGAGAGGTTAGAGCAGTACTTC. Translating it yields CASSSRGRERLEQYF.